These T cell receptor beta chains were read from a single sample in a study of shared clonotypes between healthy human individuals. Using immunoSEQ multiplex PCR, the repertoire was profiled, and TCRdb retains in-frame clones only, with some absent. Among under 2,500,000 clones listed, around 95% were seen once. Sequencing was carried out using naive CD4+ T cells sorted from blood. These receptors were collected from a man younger than 35 in good health. The CDR3 runs from the conserved cysteine through the conserved F or W. Each record gives: J gene, V gene, CDR3 protein.

>TRBJ2-3|TRBV6-5
CASSYGDARADTQYF
>TRBJ2-3|TRBV10-3
CAISDRVVGTDTQYF
>TRBJ1-2|TRBV11-1
CASSLQPEGNYGYTF
>TRBJ2-5|TRBV18
CASSAYQETQYF
>TRBJ2-7|TRBV4-1
CASSHLAGAVYEQYF
>TRBJ1-1|TRBV4-3
CASSRGWDSEAFF
>TRBJ1-2|TRBV19
CASRPDRNYGYTF
>TRBJ1-1|TRBV5-5
CASSSSRVTSMNTEAFF
>TRBJ2-2|TRBV30
CAWSARPGLRGTGELFF
>TRBJ1-5|TRBV7-2
CASSSLGTVNQPQHF
>TRBJ2-7|TRBV19
CASSHGTVSYEQYF
>TRBJ1-2|TRBV28
CASSSPGSTYGYTF
>TRBJ2-7|TRBV5-5
CASSLEAVVSYEQYF
>TRBJ1-3|TRBV5-6
CASSPRTGSGNTIYF
>TRBJ1-3|TRBV5-1
CASSLDTGPGNTIYF
>TRBJ2-3|TRBV6-4
CASSDNGATSTDTQYF
>TRBJ1-5|TRBV2
CASRQDRSNQPQHF
>TRBJ2-7|TRBV9
CASSVGGSYEQYF
>TRBJ1-2|TRBV4-1
CASSQARSVPGASYGYTF
>TRBJ2-7|TRBV27
CASRYRYEQYF
>TRBJ1-4|TRBV6-5
CASSRTGGAELFF
>TRBJ2-7|TRBV2
CASSYRGLNPYEQYF
>TRBJ2-7|TRBV28
CASRGSYEQYF
>TRBJ2-7|TRBV5-6
CASRRPGQGYEQYF
>TRBJ2-3|TRBV5-1
CASALAASTDTQYF
>TRBJ1-2|TRBV4-3
CASSQAGTPYYGYTF
>TRBJ2-2|TRBV5-1
CASSLARGRNTGELFF
>TRBJ1-1|TRBV18
CASSPQSPEPEAFF
>TRBJ2-1|TRBV12-5
CASGLGQGPYNEQFF
>TRBJ1-3|TRBV7-9
CASSLGQETGNTIYF
>TRBJ2-3|TRBV5-1
CASSAGQQTDTQYF
>TRBJ2-7|TRBV30
CAWRGEHEQYF
>TRBJ1-5|TRBV2
CASSDPDLGYSNQPQHF
>TRBJ1-6|TRBV7-2
CASTQDGAGRSPLHF
>TRBJ2-7|TRBV27
CASKAASSYEQYF
>TRBJ2-7|TRBV5-1
CASSLEPGTSYEQYF
>TRBJ1-1|TRBV4-1
CASSQDGQGNTEAFF